The rows below give T cell receptor beta chains drawn from one sample of a study of blood T cell repertoires in COVID-19. The assay was immunoSEQ multiplex PCR, and TCRdb's table has in-frame clones only and misses some. This table has roughly 310,000 clones, 90% appearing once. Sequenced material: PBMCs or T cells enriched from blood (not recorded which). These receptors were collected from a man aged 60 to 69 who had recovered from COVID-19. CDR3s include the opening cysteine and the closing phenylalanine or tryptophan. D genes are given only for firm matches. The size of a clone is reported for some rows only, either as once, few or many, or as a class for expanded clones.

>.|17|.|TRBJ1-1|TRBV5-1
TGCGCCAGCAGCTTGTGGCGGGGGGAGAGAATGAACACTGAAGCTTTCTTT
CASSLWRGERMNTEAFF
>.|11|.|TRBJ1-3|TRBV29-1
TGCAGCGTTGCGGCTGGAAACACCATATATTTT
CSVAAGNTIYF
>.|14|TRBD2|TRBJ2-7|TRBV11-2
TGTGCCAGCAGCTTAGCGGGAGGGGCCTACGAGCAGTACTTC
CASSLAGGAYEQYF
>few|14|TRBD1|TRBJ2-2|TRBV2
TGTGCCAGACGGACAGGGGCGAACACCGGGGAGCTGTTTTTT
CARRTGANTGELFF
>few|13|.|TRBJ1-1|TRBV5-1
TGCGCCAGCAGCTTGGAGGCGGGAGCCGAAGCTTTCTTT
CASSLEAGAEAFF
>.|14|.|TRBJ2-3|TRBV6-5
TGTGCCAGCAGTTACCCGGGGTGGCGGGCTACGCAGTATTTT
CASSYPGWRATQYF
>.|13|.|TRBJ1-2|TRBV12-3/TRBV12-4
TGTGCCAGCACCGAACCTGGAGGGCTAGGCTACACCTTC
CASTEPGGLGYTF
>.|17|TRBD2|TRBJ2-7|TRBV3-1/TRBV3-2
TGTGCCAGCAGCTCCGTCACCTATAGCGGGAGGGGTTACGAGCAGTACTTC
CASSSVTYSGRGYEQYF
>.|18|TRBD2|TRBJ2-7|TRBV4-1
TGCGCCAGCAGCCATGGGCCCTCGTCTAGCGGGAGGTCCTACGAGCAGTACTTC
CASSHGPSSSGRSYEQYF
>.|15|TRBD1|TRBJ2-7|TRBV5-1
TGCGCCAGCAGCGCCGGGACAGTGAACTCCTACGAGCAGTACTTC
CASSAGTVNSYEQYF
>.|18|.|TRBJ2-7|TRBV21-1
TGTGCCAGCAGCGCCCCGGACTCCCGAATGGGGAACTTCTACGAGCAGTACTTC
CASSAPDSRMGNFYEQYF
>.|12|.|TRBJ2-1|TRBV4-2
TGTGCCAGCAGCCCAGGGTACTATGAGCAGTTCTTC
CASSPGYYEQFF
>.|16|TRBD2|TRBJ2-5|TRBV7-8
TGTGCCAGCAGCACCCGACTAGCGGGAACGAGAGAGACCCAGTACTTC
CASSTRLAGTRETQYF
>few|15|TRBD1|TRBJ1-5|TRBV6-5
TGTGCCAGCAGCCCGGGACAGCTTTTGGGACAGCCCCAGCATTTT
CASSPGQLLGQPQHF
>.|12|.|TRBJ1-2|TRBV29-1
TGCAGCGTTGCGGGGGGTCCCTATGGCTACACCTTC
CSVAGGPYGYTF
>.|14|TRBD2|TRBJ2-5|TRBV10-1
TGCGCCAGCAGTGATAGCGGGAGGGAAGAGACCCAGTACTTC
CASSDSGREETQYF
>.|13|.|TRBJ2-3|TRBV13
TGTGCCAGCAGCTTAGACGACAGAAATACGCAGTATTTT
CASSLDDRNTQYF
>.|15|TRBD1|TRBJ1-5|TRBV19
TGTGCCAGTAGACCCGATGACAGGGCTTATCAGCCCCAGCATTTT
CASRPDDRAYQPQHF
>.|13|.|TRBJ1-5|TRBV19
TGTGCCAGTAGTTTGGGCAATCTTCAGCCCCAGCATTTT
CASSLGNLQPQHF
>.|16|TRBD1|TRBJ1-2|TRBV7-8
TGTGCCAGCAGCTTGTTCACCCGGGACAGGGGGCAAGGCTACACCTTC
CASSLFTRDRGQGYTF
>.|12|.|TRBJ1-1|TRBV7-9
TGTGCCAGCAGCTTCCCCGGCACTGAAGCTTTCTTT
CASSFPGTEAFF
>.|17|TRBD2|TRBJ2-1|TRBV7-9
TGTGCCAGCACAGGGACTAGCGGGAGGGCTTCCTACAATGAGCAGTTCTTC
CASTGTSGRASYNEQFF
>.|15|TRBD2|TRBJ2-1|TRBV18
TGTGCCAGCTCACCAGCTAGCGGGCCTTTCAATGAGCAGTTCTTC
CASSPASGPFNEQFF
>.|19|.|TRBJ2-3|TRBV21-1
TGTGCCAGCAGCAAAGGGAGGGGATCACTAGTCTCGAACACAGATACGCAGTATTTT
CASSKGRGSLVSNTDTQYF
>.|14|.|TRBJ2-3|TRBV5-1
TGCGCCAGCAGCTTGGTCAGCGGCACAGATACGCAGTATTTT
CASSLVSGTDTQYF
>.|14|.|TRBJ1-1|TRBV9
TGTGCCAGCAGCGTAGTGGACAGATACACTGAAGCTTTCTTT
CASSVVDRYTEAFF
>.|12|TRBD1|TRBJ1-2|TRBV6-5
TGTGCCAGCAAGGACAGGGACTATGGCTACACCTTC
CASKDRDYGYTF
>.|12|.|TRBJ1-3|TRBV2
TGTGCCAGCAGCTACTCTGGAAACACCATATATTTT
CASSYSGNTIYF
>.|15|TRBD2|TRBJ2-7|TRBV27
TGTGCCAGCAGTTTAGGGACTAGCGGGCGCTACGAGCAGTACTTC
CASSLGTSGRYEQYF
>.|16|.|TRBJ1-3|TRBV4-1
TGCGCCAGCAGCCAGTTGGACGGGACTGTTGGAAACACCATATATTTT
CASSQLDGTVGNTIYF
>.|13|.|TRBJ2-1|TRBV7-6
TGTGCCAGCAGCTTAGACAGGATCCATGAGCAGTTCTTC
CASSLDRIHEQFF
>.|12|.|TRBJ1-2|TRBV7-9
TGTGCCAGCAGCTTAGAATCCGGTGGCTACACCTTC
CASSLESGGYTF
>few|15|TRBD1|TRBJ1-2|TRBV19
TGTGCCAGTAGTAAACTACCGCGGACAGGGGGCGCGTACACCTTC
CASSKLPRTGGAYTF
>.|13|.|TRBJ1-6|TRBV14
TGTGCCAGCAACCCCGGGGGGAATTCACCCCTCCACTTT
CASNPGGNSPLHF
>.|13|.|TRBJ1-1|TRBV12-3/TRBV12-4
TGTGCCAGCAGCCCCGCCCGCGGCACTGAAGCTTTCTTT
CASSPARGTEAFF
>.|19|.|TRBJ2-6|TRBV4-3
TGCGCCAGCAGCCAAGAGGTCACTCTCCTCCTCTCTGGGGCCAACGTCCTGACTTTC
CASSQEVTLLLSGANVLTF
>.|17|TRBD2|TRBJ2-3|TRBV18
TGTGCCAGCTCACCCCTAAGACTAGCGGGAAGTTATGATACGCAGTATTTT
CASSPLRLAGSYDTQYF
>.|13|.|TRBJ1-4|TRBV12-3/TRBV12-4
TGTGCCAGCAGTTTCCGTAGTAATGAAAAACTGTTTTTT
CASSFRSNEKLFF
>.|13|.|TRBJ2-7|TRBV3-1/TRBV3-2
TGTGCCAGCAGCCAAGGCGGGACCTACGAGCAGTACTTC
CASSQGGTYEQYF
>.|14|.|TRBJ1-2|TRBV7-9
TGTGCCAGCAGCTTAGCGCGGGAGGGCTATGGCTACACCTTC
CASSLAREGYGYTF
>.|13|.|TRBJ1-5|TRBV15
TGTGCCACCAGCTACAGGGGCAATCAGCCCCAGCATTTT
CATSYRGNQPQHF
>.|15|TRBD2|TRBJ2-5|TRBV5-1
TGCGCCAGCAGCTTGGAGCGGGGGGCACAAGAGACCCAGTACTTC
CASSLERGAQETQYF
>.|16|TRBD1|TRBJ2-6|TRBV7-7
TGTGCTAGCAGCTTGGGGACAGGGCCTGGGGCCAACGTCCTGACTTTC
CASSLGTGPGANVLTF
>.|16|.|TRBJ1-6|TRBV7-9
TGTGCCAGCAGCCAACAGACGGGGTCCTATAATTCACCCCTCCACTTT
CASSQQTGSYNSPLHF
>few|14|.|TRBJ2-7|TRBV12-5
TGTGCTAGTGGCCCGGACGGAGGAAGCTACGAGCAGTACTTC
CASGPDGGSYEQYF
>.|14|TRBD2|TRBJ2-1|TRBV3-1/TRBV3-2
TGTGCCAGCAGCCCACTAGCGGGAGGGGGGAAGCAGTTCTTC
CASSPLAGGGKQFF
>once|14|TRBD1|TRBJ2-7|TRBV5-1
TGCGCCAGCAGCTTAGGGACAGGGGCGAGCGAGCAGTACTTC
CASSLGTGASEQYF